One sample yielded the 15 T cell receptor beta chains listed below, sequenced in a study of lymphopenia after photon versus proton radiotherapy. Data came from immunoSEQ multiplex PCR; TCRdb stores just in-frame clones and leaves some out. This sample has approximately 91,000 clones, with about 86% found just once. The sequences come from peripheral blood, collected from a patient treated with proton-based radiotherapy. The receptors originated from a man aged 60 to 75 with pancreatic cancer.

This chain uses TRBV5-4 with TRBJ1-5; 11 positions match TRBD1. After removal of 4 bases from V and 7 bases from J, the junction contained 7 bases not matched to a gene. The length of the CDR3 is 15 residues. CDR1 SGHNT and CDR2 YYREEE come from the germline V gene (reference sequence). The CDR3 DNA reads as TGTGCCAGCAGCCTGGACAGGGGGCGAGAGCAGCCCCAGCATTTT. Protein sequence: CASSLDRGREQPQHF.

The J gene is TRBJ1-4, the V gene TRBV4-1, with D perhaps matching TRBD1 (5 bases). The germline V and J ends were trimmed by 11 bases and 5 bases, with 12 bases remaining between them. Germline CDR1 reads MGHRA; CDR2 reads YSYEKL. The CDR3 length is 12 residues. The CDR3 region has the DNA TGCGCCGTCGGGCGGGGGAATGAAAAACTGTTTTTT. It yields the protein CAVGRGNEKLFF.

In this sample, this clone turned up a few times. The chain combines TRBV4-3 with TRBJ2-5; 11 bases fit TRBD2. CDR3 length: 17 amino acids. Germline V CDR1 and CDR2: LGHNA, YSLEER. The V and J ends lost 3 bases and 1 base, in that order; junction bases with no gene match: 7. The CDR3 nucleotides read TGCGCCAGCAGCCAGGGGGTAGCGGGAGGGATCCAAGAGACCCAGTACTTC. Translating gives CASSQGVAGGIQETQYF.

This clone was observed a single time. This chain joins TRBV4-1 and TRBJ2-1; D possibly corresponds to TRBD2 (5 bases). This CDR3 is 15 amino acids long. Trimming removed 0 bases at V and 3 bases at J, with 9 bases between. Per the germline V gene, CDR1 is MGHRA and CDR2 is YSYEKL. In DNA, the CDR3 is TGCGCCAGCAGCCAAGACGGAGGTGACTACAATGAGCAGTTCTTC. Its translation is CASSQDGGDYNEQFF.

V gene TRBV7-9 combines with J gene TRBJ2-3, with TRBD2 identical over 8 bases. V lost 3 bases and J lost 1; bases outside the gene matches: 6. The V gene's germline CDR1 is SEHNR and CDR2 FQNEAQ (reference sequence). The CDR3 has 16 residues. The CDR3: CASSFPREVGTDTQYF. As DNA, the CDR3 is TGTGCCAGCAGCTTTCCGCGGGAGGTCGGCACAGATACGCAGTATTTT.

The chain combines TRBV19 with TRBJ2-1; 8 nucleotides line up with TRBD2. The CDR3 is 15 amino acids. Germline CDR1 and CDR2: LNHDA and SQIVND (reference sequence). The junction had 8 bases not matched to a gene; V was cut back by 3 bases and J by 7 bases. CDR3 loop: CASSIDGRASNEQFF. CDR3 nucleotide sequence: TGTGCCAGTAGTATCGACGGGAGGGCCTCTAATGAGCAGTTCTTC.

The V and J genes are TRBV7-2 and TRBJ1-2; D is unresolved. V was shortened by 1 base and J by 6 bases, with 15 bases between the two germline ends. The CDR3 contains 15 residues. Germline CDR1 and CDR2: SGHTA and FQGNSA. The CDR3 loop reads CASSLVLQLRDGYTF. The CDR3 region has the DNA TGTGCCAGCAGCTTAGTACTCCAACTTCGAGATGGCTACACCTTC.

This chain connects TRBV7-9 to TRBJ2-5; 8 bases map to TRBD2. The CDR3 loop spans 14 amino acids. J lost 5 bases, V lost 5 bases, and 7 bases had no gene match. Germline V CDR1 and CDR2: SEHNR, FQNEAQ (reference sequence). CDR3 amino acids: CASSPAGAVETQYF. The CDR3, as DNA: TGTGCCAGCAGCCCAGCGGGGGCGGTTGAGACCCAGTACTTC.

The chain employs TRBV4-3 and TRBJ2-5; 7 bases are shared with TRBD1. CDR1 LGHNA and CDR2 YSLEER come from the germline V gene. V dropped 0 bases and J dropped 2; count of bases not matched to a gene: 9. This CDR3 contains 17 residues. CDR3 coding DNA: TGCGCCAGCAGCCAAGATTGGGCGGTGGGACAGCAAGAGACCCAGTACTTC. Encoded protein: CASSQDWAVGQQETQYF.

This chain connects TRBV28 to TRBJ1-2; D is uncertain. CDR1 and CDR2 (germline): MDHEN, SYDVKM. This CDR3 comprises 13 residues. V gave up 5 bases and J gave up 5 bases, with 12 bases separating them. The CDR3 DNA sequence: TGTGCCAGCAGTGTAAGGCGGGTATATGGCTACACCTTC. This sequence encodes CASSVRRVYGYTF.

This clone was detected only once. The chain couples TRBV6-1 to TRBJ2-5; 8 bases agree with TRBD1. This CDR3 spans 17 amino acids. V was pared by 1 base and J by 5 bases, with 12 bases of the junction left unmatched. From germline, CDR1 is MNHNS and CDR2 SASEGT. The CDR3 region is CASSEEGWGTGKETQYF. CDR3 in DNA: TGTGCCAGCAGTGAAGAGGGTTGGGGGACAGGCAAGGAGACCCAGTACTTC.

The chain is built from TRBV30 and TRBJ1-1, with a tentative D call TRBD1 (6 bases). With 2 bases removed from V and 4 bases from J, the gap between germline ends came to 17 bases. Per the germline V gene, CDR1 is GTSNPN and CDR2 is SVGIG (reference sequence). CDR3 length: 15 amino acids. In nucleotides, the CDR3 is TGTGCCTGGAGTCTCAGGGGTAGGCGGGTCACTGAAGCTTTCTTT. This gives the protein CAWSLRGRRVTEAFF.

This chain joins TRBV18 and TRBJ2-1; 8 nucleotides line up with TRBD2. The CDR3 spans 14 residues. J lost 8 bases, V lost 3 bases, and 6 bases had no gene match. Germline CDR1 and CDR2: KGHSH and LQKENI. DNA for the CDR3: TGTGCCAGCTCACCGACAGCGGGAGTCTATGAGCAGTTCTTC. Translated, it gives CASSPTAGVYEQFF.

The DNA of the CDR3 is TGTGCCAGCAGTTTGCTAGCGGAGGTCACAGATACGCAGTATTTT. Its translation: CASSLLAEVTDTQYF. The chain employs TRBV6-5 and TRBJ2-3; 7 bases map to TRBD2. The CDR3 has 15 amino acids. V was clipped by 4 bases and J by 2 bases; unmatched bases: 6. Germline CDR1 reads MNHEY; CDR2 reads SVGAGI.

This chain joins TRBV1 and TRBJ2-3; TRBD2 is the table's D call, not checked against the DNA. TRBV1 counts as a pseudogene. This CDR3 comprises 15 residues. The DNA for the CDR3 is TGCACCAGCAGCCCCATTGAGGCCCAGACAGATACGCAGTATTTT. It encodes CTSSPIEAQTDTQYF.